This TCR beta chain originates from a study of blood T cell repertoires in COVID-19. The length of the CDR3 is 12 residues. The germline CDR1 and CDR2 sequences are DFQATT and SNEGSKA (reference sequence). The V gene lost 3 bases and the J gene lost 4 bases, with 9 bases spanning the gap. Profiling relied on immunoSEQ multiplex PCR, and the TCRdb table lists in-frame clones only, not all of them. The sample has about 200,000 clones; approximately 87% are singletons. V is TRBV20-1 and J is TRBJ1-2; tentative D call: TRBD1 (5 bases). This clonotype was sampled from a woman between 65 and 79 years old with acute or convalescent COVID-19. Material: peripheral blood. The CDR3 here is CSASKGAYGYTF. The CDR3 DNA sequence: TGCAGTGCTAGTAAAGGGGCCTATGGCTACACCTTC.